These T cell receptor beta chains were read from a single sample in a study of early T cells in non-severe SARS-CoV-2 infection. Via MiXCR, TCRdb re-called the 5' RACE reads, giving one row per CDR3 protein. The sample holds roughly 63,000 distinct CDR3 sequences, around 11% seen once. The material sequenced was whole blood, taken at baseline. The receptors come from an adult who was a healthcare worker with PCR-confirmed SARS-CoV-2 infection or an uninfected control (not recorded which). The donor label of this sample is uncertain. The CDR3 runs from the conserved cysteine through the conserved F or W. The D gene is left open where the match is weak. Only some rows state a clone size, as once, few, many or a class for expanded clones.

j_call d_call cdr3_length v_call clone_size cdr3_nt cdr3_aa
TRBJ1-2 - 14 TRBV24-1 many TGTGCCACCAGTGATTTAAAAAGGAACTATGGCTACACCTTC CATSDLKRNYGYTF
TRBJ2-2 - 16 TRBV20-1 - TGCAGTGCTCCTGATCTGGCGGGATCCAACACCGGGGAGCTGTTTTTT CSAPDLAGSNTGELFF
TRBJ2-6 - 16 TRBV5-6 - TGTGCCAGCAGCTTGTCGGGGAACTCTGGGGCCAACGTCCTGACTTTC CASSLSGNSGANVLTF
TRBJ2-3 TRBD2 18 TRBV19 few TGTGCCAGTAGTCAAATAGGGGCTAGCGGGCGGCGCACAGATACGCAGTATTTT CASSQIGASGRRTDTQYF
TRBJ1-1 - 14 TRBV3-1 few TGTGCCAGCAGCCAAGTAAACCCGGGCACTGAAGCTTTCTTT CASSQVNPGTEAFF
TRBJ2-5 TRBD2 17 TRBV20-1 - TGCAGTGCTAGAGATCCCTTCTTAGCGGGACGACAAGAGACCCAGTACTTC CSARDPFLAGRQETQYF
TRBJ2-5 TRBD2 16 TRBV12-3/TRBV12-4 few TGTGCCAGCAGTCCTGGACTAGCGGGGGGTTTAGAGACCCAGTACTTC CASSPGLAGGLETQYF
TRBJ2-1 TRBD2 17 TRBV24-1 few TGTGCCACCAGTGATACCCGTAGCGGGGGAGCCTACAATGAGCAGTTCTTC CATSDTRSGGAYNEQFF
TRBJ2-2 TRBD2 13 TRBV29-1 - TGCAGCGTTGCGAGGGAGGGAACCGGGGAGCTGTTTTTT CSVAREGTGELFF
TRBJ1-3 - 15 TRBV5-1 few TGCGCCAGCACGCTTAGCCCGAGCTCTGAAAACACCATATATTTT CASTLSPSSENTIYF
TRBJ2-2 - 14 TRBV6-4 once TGTGCCAGCAGTGACGAGGCGGGCACCGGGGAGCTGTTTTTT CASSDEAGTGELFF
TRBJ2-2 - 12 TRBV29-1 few TGCAGCGCCAGACAGGTCACCGGGGAGCTGTTTTTT CSARQVTGELFF
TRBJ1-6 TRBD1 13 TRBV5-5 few TGTGCCAGCAGCTGGACAGGATCGACACCCCTCCACTTT CASSWTGSTPLHF
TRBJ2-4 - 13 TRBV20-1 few TGCAGTGCTATCGGGCTCGACCAAAACATTCAGTACTTC CSAIGLDQNIQYF
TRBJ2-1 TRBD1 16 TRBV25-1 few TGTGCCAGCAGTCTTATCGGGACAGGGGGCTACAATGAGCAGTTCTTC CASSLIGTGGYNEQFF
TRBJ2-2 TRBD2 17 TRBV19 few TGTGCCAGTAGTATAGACAGACTAGCGGGCCCAGGCGGGGAGCTGTTTTTT CASSIDRLAGPGGELFF
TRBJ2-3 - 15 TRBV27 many TGTGCCAGCAGTTTAAGTCATCCTAGCACAGATACGCAGTATTTT CASSLSHPSTDTQYF
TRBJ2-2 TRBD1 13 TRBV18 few TGTGCCAGCTCACAAGGACAGGGCCGGGAGCTGTTTTTT CASSQGQGRELFF
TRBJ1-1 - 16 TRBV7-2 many TGTGCCAGCAGCCCCCGTTCGGGGTCGGGGGCTCCTGAAGCTTTCTTT CASSPRSGSGAPEAFF
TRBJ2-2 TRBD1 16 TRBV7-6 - TGTGCCAGCAGCTTGGGGACAGGGGGCACCACCGGGGAGCTGTTTTTT CASSLGTGGTTGELFF
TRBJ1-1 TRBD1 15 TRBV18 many TGTGCCAGCTCACCCGGTCGGACAGGGGGCGCTGAAGCTTTCTTT CASSPGRTGGAEAFF
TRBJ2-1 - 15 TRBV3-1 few TGTGCCAGCAGCCAGCGGGGACAGTCCCACAATGAGCAGTTCTTC CASSQRGQSHNEQFF
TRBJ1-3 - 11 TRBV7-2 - TGTGCCAGGTCCGGGGGAAACACCATATATTTT CARSGGNTIYF
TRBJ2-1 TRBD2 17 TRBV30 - TGTGCCTGGAACCCTATCAGCGGGGTCAGCTCCTACAATGAGCAGTTCTTC CAWNPISGVSSYNEQFF
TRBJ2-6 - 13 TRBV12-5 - TGTGCTAGTGGCCCGGACGCTATGCGCGTCCTGACTTTC CASGPDAMRVLTF
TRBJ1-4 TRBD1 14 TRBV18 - TGTGCCAGCTCGCCCCCGGACAGGCGGGAAAAACTGTTTTTT CASSPPDRREKLFF
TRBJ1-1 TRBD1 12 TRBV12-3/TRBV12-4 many TGTGCCAGCAGTGAGGGACAGTTCGAAGCTTTCTTT CASSEGQFEAFF
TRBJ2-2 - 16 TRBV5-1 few TGCGCCAGCAGCCCTAGGACGGGCAGGATCACCGGGGAGCTGTTTTTT CASSPRTGRITGELFF
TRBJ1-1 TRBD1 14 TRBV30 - TGTGCCTGGAGTGTGACAGGGATCGACACTGAAGCTTTCTTT CAWSVTGIDTEAFF
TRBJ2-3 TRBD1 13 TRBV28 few TGTGCCACCCAGACAGGGGGCACAGATACGCAGTATTTT CATQTGGTDTQYF
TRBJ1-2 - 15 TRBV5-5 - TGTGCCAGCAGCTTGGGACAGCCAGCTAACTATGGCTACACCTTC CASSLGQPANYGYTF
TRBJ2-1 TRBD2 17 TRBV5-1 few TGCGCCAGCAGCTTGGCCCGGACTAGCGAGTTTTACAATGAGCAGTTCTTC CASSLARTSEFYNEQFF
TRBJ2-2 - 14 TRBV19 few TGTGCCAGTAGTAGGGACCCGAACACCGGGGAGCTGTTTTTT CASSRDPNTGELFF
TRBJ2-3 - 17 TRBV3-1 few TGTGCCAGCAGCCAAGATTCGGGGACGCGGGGCACAGATACGCAGTATTTT CASSQDSGTRGTDTQYF
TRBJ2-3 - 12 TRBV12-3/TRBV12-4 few TGTGCCAGCAGTTTAGTGTGGGATACGCAGTATTTT CASSLVWDTQYF
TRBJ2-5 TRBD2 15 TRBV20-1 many TGCAGTGCTCGGACTAGCGGGGGGTTCCAAGAGACCCAGTACTTC CSARTSGGFQETQYF
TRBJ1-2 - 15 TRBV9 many TGTGCCAGCAGCGTAGGCAGGCGCGACTCCTATGGCTACACCTTC CASSVGRRDSYGYTF
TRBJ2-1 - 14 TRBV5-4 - TGTGCCAGCAGCCTAAAGCAGGGTCGGGTTGAGCAGTTCTTC CASSLKQGRVEQFF
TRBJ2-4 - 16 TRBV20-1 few TGCAGTGCTAGAAATCCGGGGGCGGGAGCCAAAAACATTCAGTACTTC CSARNPGAGAKNIQYF
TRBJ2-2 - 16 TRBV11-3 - TGTGCCAGCAGCCCTGGGGGGGCATGGAACACCGGGGAGCTGTTTTTT CASSPGGAWNTGELFF
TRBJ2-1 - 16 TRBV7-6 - TGTGCCAGCAGCTTTTTGACAGGCGACTCCTACAATGAGCAGTTCTTC CASSFLTGDSYNEQFF
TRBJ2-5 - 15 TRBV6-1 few TGTGCCAGCAAGCCGTCTAGGCCTTCACAAGAGACCCAGTACTTC CASKPSRPSQETQYF
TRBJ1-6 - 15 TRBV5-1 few TGCGCCAGCAGCTTGGGGGATACCTATAATTCACCCCTCCACTTT CASSLGDTYNSPLHF
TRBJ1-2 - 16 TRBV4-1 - TGCGCCAGCAGCCCAACGGACAGTTACCAGCCCTTTGGCTACACCTTC CASSPTDSYQPFGYTF
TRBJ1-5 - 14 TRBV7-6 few TGTGCCAGCAGCTTTGCGGGTAGCAATCAGCCCCAGCATTTT CASSFAGSNQPQHF
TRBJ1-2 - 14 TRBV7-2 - TGTGCCAGCAGCTTAGAGGGCGTTAACTATGGCTACACCTTC CASSLEGVNYGYTF
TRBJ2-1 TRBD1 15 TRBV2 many TGTGCCAGCAGAGGACAGGTTAGCTCCTACAATGAGCAGTTCTTC CASRGQVSSYNEQFF
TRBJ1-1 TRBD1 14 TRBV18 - TGTGCCAGCTCAGGGACAGGGGGCATCACTGAAGCTTTCTTT CASSGTGGITEAFF
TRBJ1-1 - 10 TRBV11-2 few TGTGCCAGCAGCTCCGACGAAGCTTTCTTT CASSSDEAFF
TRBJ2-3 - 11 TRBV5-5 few TGTGCAGCCTCGGCTGAAGATACGCAGTATTTT CAASAEDTQYF
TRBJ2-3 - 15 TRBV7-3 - TGTGCCAGCAGCTTAGGCAGTCCAGGCACAGATACGCAGTATTTT CASSLGSPGTDTQYF
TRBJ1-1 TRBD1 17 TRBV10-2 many TGCGCCAGCAGTGGAAGGGACAGGGGATTAGAGAACACTGAAGCTTTCTTT CASSGRDRGLENTEAFF
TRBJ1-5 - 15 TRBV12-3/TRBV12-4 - TGTGCCAGCAGTTTATTAAGTTATAGCAATCAGCCCCAGCATTTT CASSLLSYSNQPQHF
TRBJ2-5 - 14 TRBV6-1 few TGTGCCACCGGGGGAAGGTATCCCCAAGAGACCCAGTACTTC CATGGRYPQETQYF